Each of the 13 T cell receptor beta chains below was sequenced from the same sample in a study of blood T cell repertoires in COVID-19. TCRdb's table, derived via immunoSEQ multiplex PCR, lists solely in-frame clones and lacks some. The data contain 150,000 to 200,000 clones, approximately 90% of them seen just once; the ten biggest clones take up approximately 2%. Sequences were obtained from peripheral blood. The receptors come from a man between 18 and 35 years old who had recovered from COVID-19.

The rearrangement uses TRBV6-1 and TRBJ2-5; 8 nucleotides line up with TRBD2. This CDR3 has 16 amino acids. Losses at the gene ends were 2 bases for V and 7 bases for J; bases not matched to a gene: 12. CDR1 MNHNS and CDR2 SASEGT come from the germline V gene. As DNA, the CDR3 is TGTGCCAGCAGTGAATTGAGGTCCCGACGGGGGGGGACCCAGTACTTC. Protein product: CASSELRSRRGGTQYF.

The genes are TRBV29-1 and TRBJ2-7, with D possibly TRBD1 on 5 matching bases. The ends were cut back, 6 bases at V and 2 bases at J, with 11 bases in the middle. This CDR3 spans 12 amino acids. CDR1 SQVTM and CDR2 ANQGSEA come from the germline V gene. The CDR3 DNA is TGCAGCGTAAAGACAGCTACCTACGAGCAGTACTTC. Translating it yields CSVKTATYEQYF.

The V gene is TRBV10-3, the J gene TRBJ1-5; possible D gene TRBD1, 5 bases. There are 16 residues in the CDR3. Germline V CDR1 and CDR2: ENHRY, SYGVKD. Trimming pared 11 bases from V and 0 bases from J, leaving 20 bases between. The CDR3 loop is CASWSGRADSNQPQHF. The CDR3 DNA is TGTGCCTCCTGGAGTGGCAGGGCTGATAGCAATCAGCCCCAGCATTTT.

V usage is TRBV29-1 and J usage is TRBJ2-1; a possible D gene is TRBD2 (6 bases). From germline, CDR1 is SQVTM and CDR2 ANQGSEA. The germline V and J ends were trimmed by 5 bases and 9 bases, with 14 bases remaining between them. CDR3 size: 12 residues. The CDR3: CSVLSTRAEQFF. CDR3 in DNA: TGCAGCGTTTTATCGACTAGAGCTGAGCAGTTCTTC.

V is TRBV10-1 and J is TRBJ2-5; 10 bases map to TRBD2. Trimming removed 1 base from V and 5 bases from J; junction bases left unmatched: 4. Germline assignment: CDR1 WNHNN and CDR2 SYGVQD (reference sequence). The CDR3 has 15 amino acids. The CDR3 coding sequence is TGCGCCAGCAGTGAGTTAGCGGGAGGCGGCGAGACCCAGTACTTC. Encoded protein: CASSELAGGGETQYF.

This clone has a single count. The rearrangement uses TRBV27 and TRBJ1-1; weak D call: TRBD1 (6 bases). Between the trimmed V and J ends, which lost 7 bases and 2 bases, there was a span of 17 bases. Germline lookup yields CDR1 MNHEY and CDR2 SMNVEV (reference sequence). The CDR3 totals 15 residues. Here the CDR3 DNA reads TGTGCCAGCAACCGACGGGGGGGCCGAAACACTGAAGCTTTCTTT. Its translation: CASNRRGGRNTEAFF.

The rearrangement uses TRBV18 and TRBJ1-5, with D possibly matching TRBD1 (6 bases). Germline V gene sequence: CDR1 KGHSH, CDR2 LQKENI. Trimming removed 2 bases at V and 7 bases at J, with 12 bases between. The CDR3 extends over 14 amino acids. CDR3 DNA: TGTGCCAGCTCACCAGAGGGGGTGGGGCAGCCCCAGCATTTT. Translated, it gives CASSPEGVGQPQHF.

Comment on this clone: A junction end diverges from the germline sequence, so it may reflect a read error. The CDR3 loop reads CASSEEIRNTEAFF. The CDR3 nucleotides are TGTGCCAGCAGCGAAGAAATCAGGAACACTGAAGCTTTCTTT. The V gene is TRBV3-1 (or the pseudogene TRBV3-2), the J gene TRBJ1-1; no clear D gene. In germline, CDR1 is LGHDT, CDR2 YNNKEL (reference sequence). This CDR3 is built from 14 residues.

This chain connects TRBV7-2 to TRBJ2-2; no clear D gene. Trimming cost V 3 bases and J 7 bases, with 12 bases left between them. CDR3 length equals 14 residues. Germline-derived CDR1 and CDR2 are SGHTA and FQGNSA. The DNA of the CDR3 is TGTGCCAGCAGCTTGGAGCCATCCGGCGGGGAGCTGTTTTTT. It codes for CASSLEPSGGELFF.

On this clone: No DNA is shown, since the ends of the CDR3 on it are uncertain; the CDR3 is the one TCRdb lists. The chain joins TRBV19 to TRBJ2-3; the table assigns TRBD2, which was not confirmed against the DNA. The CDR3 is 16 amino acids long, termini counted. Germline CDR1 LNHDA, CDR2 SQIVND (reference sequence). The chain's CDR3 is CASRGASGFLADTQYF.

The chain uses TRBV4-3 and TRBJ2-7, with D hard to call. The germline V gene encodes CDR1 LGHNA and CDR2 YSLEER. The germline V and J ends were trimmed by 1 base and 4 bases, with 8 bases remaining between them. This CDR3 is 13 amino acids long. DNA of the CDR3: TGCGCCAGCAGCCAAGTACTGGAGTACGAGCAGTACTTC. This sequence encodes CASSQVLEYEQYF.

The rearrangement uses TRBV28 and TRBJ2-5; no clear D. The length of the CDR3 is 15 residues. In germline, CDR1 is MDHEN, CDR2 SYDVKM. The V end lost 3 bases, the J end lost 0 bases, and 11 bases lay between the germline ends. The CDR3 protein is CASSLRQKYQETQYF. The DNA of the CDR3 is TGTGCCAGCAGTTTGAGGCAGAAGTACCAAGAGACCCAGTACTTC.

The chain uses TRBV28 and TRBJ1-6; a possible D gene is TRBD1 (5 bases). Trimming left V 6 bases short and J 0 bases short, with 15 bases between. CDR1 is MDHEN, CDR2 SYDVKM, per germline. There are 17 residues in the CDR3. CDR3: CASSSGDWSSYNSPLHF. The CDR3 nucleotides are TGTGCCAGCAGCTCGGGGGATTGGAGCTCCTATAATTCACCCCTCCACTTT.